The 18 T cell receptor beta chains below all came from one sample that was sequenced in a study of blood T cells in healthy people across ages. Next came a second PCR, run for about 7 to 12 cycles, which used a sample-barcoded 5' primer along with a J-beta primer mix. TCRdb reanalysed the 5' RACE reads using MiXCR and keeps one entry per CDR3 protein. Altogether almost 800,000 distinct CDR3 sequences are present, about 62% being singletons, with the ten largest covering over 20%. The material sequenced was blood. Receptors originate from a man under 40 in good health.

Note on this clonotype: One junction end disagrees with the germline gene, perhaps due to a read error. The chain combines TRBV11-2 with TRBJ2-1, with 10 nucleotides matching TRBD2. The germline CDR1 and CDR2 sequences are SGHAT and FQNNGV. CDR3 length: 14 residues. CDR3: CANSLSGRANEQFF. Here the CDR3 DNA reads TGTGCCAACAGCTTAAGCGGGAGGGCGAATGAGCAGTTCTTC.

V gene TRBV18 combines with J gene TRBJ2-7, with D hard to call. The assigned J gene may be wrong: the sequence end matches TRBJ2-4 better. The germline V gene has CDR1 KGHSH and CDR2 LQKENI. The CDR3 has 14 amino acids. CDR3 protein: CASSPPGLGGIQYF. CDR3 sequence (DNA): TGTGCCAGCTCACCACCGGGCCTAGGTGGCATTCAGTACTTC.

CDR3 region: CSASGELTSGSPYEQYF. The CDR3 bases are TGCAGTGCTAGCGGGGAGTTGACTAGCGGGAGTCCCTACGAGCAGTACTTC. This chain uses TRBV20-1 with TRBJ2-7; 12 bases match TRBD2. V was clipped by 3 bases and J by 2 bases; unmatched bases: 11. Germline CDR1 is DFQATT and CDR2 is SNEGSKA (reference sequence). There are 17 residues in the CDR3.

J is TRBJ2-4 and V is TRBV11-2, with D possibly called TRBD1 or TRBD2 (6 bases each). The J call may not be correct, given that the DNA end is closer to TRBJ2-7. The CDR3 spans 14 residues. The V gene's germline CDR1 is SGHAT and CDR2 FQNNGV. The CDR3 nucleotides are TGTGCCAGCAGTTTTTCACAGGGAGGCGGCGAGCAGTACTTC. Amino acid sequence: CASSFSQGGGEQYF.

The J gene is TRBJ2-7, the V gene TRBV27; possible D gene TRBD1, 5 bases. Trimming stripped 5 bases from V and 0 bases from J, with 8 bases between. The length of the CDR3 is 13 residues. CDR1 and CDR2 from the germline V gene are MNHEY and SMNVEV (reference sequence). This CDR3 reads CASSTGHSYEQYF. For the CDR3, the DNA is TGTGCCAGCAGTACCGGACACTCCTACGAGCAGTACTTC.

This clonotype appeared a single time. This rearrangement joins TRBV12-3 or TRBV12-4 to TRBJ2-3, with D hard to call. This CDR3 is built from 11 residues. V lost 6 bases to trimming and J lost 5 bases, with 6 bases between them. The CDR3 bases are TGTGCCAGCAGATATGGAGATACGCAGTATTTT. This encodes CASRYGDTQYF.

On this clonotype itself: The junction departs from the called germline gene at one end, perhaps through a read error. V and J are TRBV9 and TRBJ2-7, with 7 bases matching TRBD2. Gene TRBJ2-5 matches the end of the DNA better, so the J call may be wrong. The CDR3 covers 15 residues. Germline V gene data show CDR1 as SGDLS and CDR2 as YYNGEE. CDR3 nucleotides: TGTGCCGGCAGCCCGCGGTCGGGGGGAGTGGAGACCCAGTACTTC. This encodes CAGSPRSGGVETQYF.

The genes are TRBV6-5 and TRBJ2-1; TRBD1 might be the D (6 bases). CDR1 is MNHEY, CDR2 SVGAGI, per germline. The CDR3 is 13 residues long. V was pared by 2 bases and J by 7 bases, with 9 bases between. The CDR3 sequence is CASSYTGYNEQFF. DNA for the CDR3: TGTGCCAGCAGTTACACAGGGTATAATGAGCAGTTCTTC.

This chain connects TRBV11-2 to TRBJ2-3; 7 bases match TRBD1. J gave up 5 bases and V 4 bases, and 6 bases lay outside the gene matches. CDR3 length: 14 residues. The germline CDR1 and CDR2 sequences are SGHAT and FQNNGV. The CDR3 coding sequence is TGTGCCAGCAGCTGGCAGGGGGTAGTAGATACGCAGTATTTT. Protein: CASSWQGVVDTQYF. The full variable domain, with the rest looked up from reference TRBV11-2 and TRBJ2-3, is EAGVAQSPRYKIIEKRQSVAFWCNPISGHATLYWYQQILGQGPKLLIQFQNNGVVDDSQLPKDRFSAERLKGVDSTLKIQPAKLEDSAVYLCASSWQGVVDTQYFGPGTRLTVL.

This chain joins TRBV28 and TRBJ2-5; D assignment may be TRBD1 or TRBD2 (5 bases each). V gave up 6 bases and J gave up 4 bases, with 9 bases separating them. This CDR3 spans 12 amino acids. Germline V gives CDR1 MDHEN, CDR2 SYDVKM. CDR3 in DNA: TGTGCCAGCAGGGGGGTGGGAGAGACCCAGTACTTC. It encodes CASRGVGETQYF.

The chain recombines TRBV29-1 with TRBJ1-4; 9 bases match TRBD1. The length of the CDR3 is 14 residues. CDR1 SQVTM and CDR2 ANQGSEA come from the germline V gene. The junction had 7 bases not matched to a gene; V was cut back by 4 bases and J by 7 bases. In nucleotides, the CDR3 is TGCAGCGTTGTTATTTGGGACAGGGCTGAAAAACTGTTTTTT. Translating gives CSVVIWDRAEKLFF. The full variable domain, rest sourced from reference TRBV29-1 and TRBJ1-4, is SAVISQKPSRDICQRGTSLTIQCQVDSQVTMMFWYRQQPGQSLTLIATANQGSEATYESGFVIDKFPISRPNLTFSTLTVSNMSPEDSSIYLCSVVIWDRAEKLFFGSGTQLSVL.

This clonotype was found a few times. The CDR3 DNA reads as TGTGCCAGCAGCTTAGTACAGTTTGATGAGCAGTTCTTC. It specifies CASSLVQFDEQFF. J is TRBJ2-1 and V is TRBV7-2; D gene ambiguous. This CDR3 has 13 amino acids. V was pared by 1 base and J by 8 bases, with 9 bases between. The germline gives CDR1 SGHTA, CDR2 FQGNSA.

As regards this clonotype: A junction end diverges from the germline sequence, so it may reflect a read error. V usage is TRBV12-3 or TRBV12-4 and J usage is TRBJ2-3; D gene unclear. This CDR3 has 16 residues. CDR3 sequence: CASSLDWEPGTDTQYF. The CDR3 coding sequence is TGTGCCAGCAGCTTAGACTGGGAACCGGGCACAGATACGCAGTATTTT.

The chain joins TRBV7-2 to TRBJ2-3; 10 bases agree with TRBD2. The CDR3 totals 15 residues. V shed 5 bases, J shed 7 bases, and the junction held 9 bases outside the gene matches. Looked up from germline, CDR1 is SGHTA and CDR2 is FQGNSA. The CDR3 DNA sequence: TGTGCCAGCAGCGACACTAGCGGGGCCCCACATACGCAGTATTTT. Encoded protein: CASSDTSGAPHTQYF.

This clonotype appeared a few times. The rearrangement links TRBV13 to TRBJ1-5; a possible D gene is TRBD1 (6 bases). Trimming removed 5 bases from V and 0 bases from J, with 14 bases in between. CDR3 size: 16 residues. The V gene's germline CDR1 is PRHDT and CDR2 FYEKMQ (reference sequence). DNA of the CDR3: TGTGCCAGCAGCCATGGACAGCGCAATAGCAATCAGCCCCAGCATTTT. Amino acids: CASSHGQRNSNQPQHF.

The chain uses TRBV7-2 and TRBJ2-5; weak D call: TRBD1 (7 bases). V was clipped by 1 base and J by 3 bases, with 18 bases between them. The V gene's germline CDR1 is SGHTA and CDR2 FQGNSA. The CDR3 length is 17 residues. CDR3 sequence: CASSLVGGGDGKETQYF. CDR3 DNA sequence: TGTGCCAGCAGCTTAGTCGGAGGGGGCGATGGAAAAGAGACCCAGTACTTC.

The V call is TRBV20-1, the J call TRBJ1-6; D is unclear. The CDR3 has 14 residues. V was clipped by 3 bases and J by 3 bases, with 9 bases between them. CDR1 is DFQATT, CDR2 SNEGSKA, per germline (reference sequence). The CDR3 protein is CSASMSSYNSPLHF. The CDR3 nucleotides are TGCAGTGCTAGTATGTCCAGCTATAATTCACCCCTCCACTTT.

This clonotype was recorded once. The V and J genes are TRBV7-8 and TRBJ2-3, with D perhaps matching TRBD2 (5 bases). V lost 4 bases to trimming and J lost 1 base, with 18 bases between them. The CDR3 loop spans 17 amino acids. Germline CDR1 SGHVS, CDR2 FQNEAQ. The CDR3 protein is CASSSKPDWRGTDTQYF. The CDR3 DNA reads as TGTGCCAGCAGCTCCAAGCCCGACTGGCGGGGCACAGATACGCAGTATTTT. Based on the CDR3 plus reference TRBV7-8 and TRBJ2-3, the full variable domain is GAGVSQSPRYKVAKRGQDVALRCDPISGHVSLFWYQQALGQGPEFLTYFQNEAQLDKSGLPSDRFFAERPEGSVSTLKIQRTQQEDSAVYLCASSSKPDWRGTDTQYFGPGTRLTVL.